This T cell receptor beta chain was captured in a study of T-cell reconstitution after alpha-beta-depleted transplantation in children. This CDR3 has 14 residues. Trimming removed 6 bases from V and 4 bases from J; junction bases left unmatched: 3. Germline-derived CDR1 and CDR2 are MNHEY and SVGEGT. It was with unique molecular identifiers that the TCRbeta library was prepared. TCRdb re-called the PCR reads with MiXCR, one entry per CDR3 protein. The data contain over 400,000 distinct CDR3 sequences, approximately 13% of them seen just once; the ten biggest clones take up around 5.6%. The sequence came from a human donor who donated a stem cell graft to a child with combined immunodeficiency. The sample in question was PBMCs from the stem cell graft donor, obtained from the stem cell graft. The chain carries TRBV6-2 or TRBV6-3 and TRBJ2-4; 10 nucleotides line up with TRBD2. The CDR3 sequence is CASRLLAGKNIQYF. The CDR3, as DNA: TGTGCCAGCAGACTACTAGCGGGGAAAAACATTCAGTACTTC.